The 7 T cell receptor beta chains below come from one sample, sequenced in a study of human T cells and chemical hapten exposure. TCRdb fed the RACE reads into MiXCR, producing one record per CDR3 protein. The sample shows 65,000 to 95,000 distinct CDR3 sequences, 7% to 9.5% of them seen only once. The time point denotes: healthy volunteer bleed at 6 weeks. Researchers extracted total RNA from unfractionated whole blood. What was sequenced was whole blood. The receptors come from a female donor in good health. Some clones in this sample may be carry-over from other donors' samples.

V is TRBV12-3 or TRBV12-4 and J is TRBJ2-1, with D perhaps matching TRBD2 (6 bases). V dropped 3 bases and J dropped 0 bases, with 15 bases sitting between them. The CDR3 consists of 17 residues. CDR3 DNA: TGTGCCAGCAGTTTCTATCGCGGGGCCGACTCCTACAATGAGCAGTTCTTC. Protein product: CASSFYRGADSYNEQFF.

This clonotype was counted only a few times. The chain couples TRBV14 to TRBJ1-2; 9 positions agree with TRBD1. The CDR3 runs 12 residues. Germline loops: CDR1 SGHDN, CDR2 FVKESK. The junction had 3 bases not matched to a gene; V was cut back by 8 bases and J by 5 bases. CDR3 DNA: TGTGCCAGCTCGGGACAGGGATATGGCTACACCTTC. Its translation is CASSGQGYGYTF. Together with reference TRBV14 and TRBJ1-2, the CDR3 gives the full variable domain: EAGVTQFPSHSVIEKGQTVTLRCDPISGHDNLYWYRRVMGKEIKFLLHFVKESKQDESGMPNNRFLAERTGGTYSTLKVQPAELEDSGVYFCASSGQGYGYTFGSGTRLTVV.

This clonotype was observed many times. CDR3 loop: CASVRDSETQYF. The CDR3, as DNA: TGTGCCAGCGTCCGGGACTCGGAGACCCAGTACTTC. J is TRBJ2-5 and V is TRBV7-9; D may be TRBD2 (6 bases). CDR1 and CDR2 from the germline V gene are SEHNR and FQNEAQ (reference sequence). The CDR3 extends over 12 amino acids. Between the trimmed V and J ends, which lost 8 bases and 5 bases, there was a span of 12 bases.

This clonotype was recorded at least ten times. The J gene is TRBJ2-7, the V gene TRBV20-1, with 12 bases that match TRBD2. Looked up from germline, CDR1 is DFQATT and CDR2 is SNEGSKA (reference sequence). CDR3 length: 15 residues. The CDR3 DNA reads as TGCAGCACAAGTCTAGCGGGGGGGCTTCGGAGAGAGCAGTACTTC. Translating it yields CSTSLAGGLRREQYF.

This clonotype was seen repeatedly, ten times or more. V gene TRBV6-1 combines with J gene TRBJ2-4, with D unclear. The CDR3 consists of 11 residues. Germline CDR1 MNHNS, CDR2 SASEGT. V lost 6 bases to trimming and J lost 8 bases, with 8 bases between them. CDR3 sequence (DNA): TGTGCCAGCAGCTGGAAGGACATTCAGTACTTC. This translates into CASSWKDIQYF.

This clonotype appeared a few times. J is TRBJ1-6 and V is TRBV5-1; TRBD1 is a possible D gene (5 bases). CDR1 is SGHRS and CDR2 is YFSETQ in the germline V gene. Trimming took 4 bases from V and 4 from J, leaving 12 bases between them. The CDR3 length is 15 residues. The CDR3 is CASSTRDGYNSPLHF. The CDR3 DNA reads TGCGCCAGCAGCACCCGGGACGGATATAATTCACCCCTCCACTTT.

The chain joins TRBV7-9 to TRBJ2-3; tentatively, D is TRBD1 (5 bases). The CDR3 spans 16 residues. In germline, CDR1 is SEHNR, CDR2 FQNEAQ (reference sequence). The germline V and J ends were trimmed by 5 bases and 4 bases, with 19 bases remaining between them. CDR3 bases: TGTGCCAGCAGCCCCCGGGCAGGGAAGGGTTCAGATACGCAGTATTTT. This encodes CASSPRAGKGSDTQYF.